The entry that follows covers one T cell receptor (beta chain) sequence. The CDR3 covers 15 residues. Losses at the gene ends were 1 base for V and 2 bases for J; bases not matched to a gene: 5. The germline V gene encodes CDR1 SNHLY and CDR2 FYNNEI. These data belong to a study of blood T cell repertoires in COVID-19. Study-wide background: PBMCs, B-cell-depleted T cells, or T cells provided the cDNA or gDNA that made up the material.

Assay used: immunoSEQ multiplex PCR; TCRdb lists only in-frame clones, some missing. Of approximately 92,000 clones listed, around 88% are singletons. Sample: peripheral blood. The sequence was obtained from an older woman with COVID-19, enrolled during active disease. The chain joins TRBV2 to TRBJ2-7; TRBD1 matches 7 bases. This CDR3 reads CASSEDPGQTYEQYF. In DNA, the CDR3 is TGTGCCAGCAGTGAAGACCCGGGACAGACCTACGAGCAGTACTTC.